This entry is about one T cell receptor (beta chain). Its cognate antigen is unknown. The primer mix covered 54 TRBV segments and 13 TRBJ segments. Pre-culture CD4+ samples were sequenced deeply, targeting roughly 200,000 T cell genomes. Generated by immunoSEQ multiplex PCR, the TCRdb table keeps only in-frame clones and is missing some. The sample lists approximately 100,000 clones; 86% were seen once. This CDR3 is built from 13 residues. The V end was cut by 7 bases, the J end by 0 bases, with 9 bases between. Germline CDR1 and CDR2: SGDLS and YYNGEE. The data stem from a study of T cell repertoires and HLA-DP antigens. Study findings and constraints: The CD4+ repertoire was not split into naive and memory.

The clonotype comes from a man aged 45 to 65 in good health and CMV-seronegative. Sequencing was done on a sample of CD4+ T cells from PBMCs. The chain recombines TRBV9 with TRBJ2-3, with D maybe TRBD1 (6 bases). The CDR3 region is CASQTGSTDTQYF. In DNA form, the CDR3 reads TGTGCCAGCCAGACAGGTAGCACAGATACGCAGTATTTT.